These 14 T cell receptor beta chains came from one sample sequenced in a study of blood T cell repertoires in COVID-19. The data were produced by immunoSEQ multiplex PCR, yet TCRdb's version contains in-frame clones alone and is incomplete. The table lists approximately 200,000 clones, roughly 84% of them singletons, with 18% in the top ten. The sequenced sample was peripheral blood. The source of these receptors is a person aged 70 to 85 with COVID-19, enrolled during active disease.

The chain recombines TRBV2 with TRBJ2-3, with TRBD2 matching over 13 bases. Germline trimming cut 10 bases from V and 8 bases from J; bases unmatched to any gene: 9. Germline CDR1 is SNHLY and CDR2 is FYNNEI. The CDR3 covers 14 residues. The CDR3 coding sequence is TGTGCCACTCGGACTAGCGGGGGTCGGGGTACGCAGTATTTT. Encoded protein: CATRTSGGRGTQYF.

A single count supports this clone. V is TRBV5-1 and J is TRBJ1-5; unclear D gene. CDR1 is SGHRS and CDR2 is YFSETQ in the germline V gene. The CDR3 totals 13 residues. Trimming took 2 bases from V and 5 from J, leaving 8 bases between them. CDR3 sequence (DNA): TGCGCCAGCAGCTTACGAGGAGATCAGCCCCAGCATTTT. This codes for CASSLRGDQPQHF.

The gene calls are TRBV28 and TRBJ1-5, with TRBD1 as a possible D gene (6 bases). V lost 5 bases, J lost 0 bases, and 11 bases lay in between. Germline V gene lookup returns CDR1 MDHEN and CDR2 SYDVKM. CDR3 length: 15 amino acids. The CDR3 DNA reads as TGTGCCAGCAGTCGTGGACAGAGTAGCAATCAGCCCCAGCATTTT. It codes for CASSRGQSSNQPQHF. The full variable domain, in which reference TRBV28 and TRBJ1-5 provide the parts outside the CDR3, is DVKVTQSSRYLVKRTGEKVFLECVQDMDHENMFWYRQDPGLGLRLIYFSYDVKMKEKGDIPEGYSVSREKKERFSLILESASTNQTSMYLCASSRGQSSNQPQHFGDGTRLSIL.

A few counts support this clone. The chain couples TRBV11-1 to TRBJ1-5, with 7 bases that match TRBD1. The CDR3 runs to 13 residues. With 5 bases clipped from V and 3 bases from J, the junction kept 1 base outside the gene matches. The germline V gene has CDR1 SGHAT and CDR2 FQDESV (reference sequence). The CDR3 sequence: CASSDRDNQPQHF. CDR3 DNA sequence: TGTGCCAGCAGCGACAGGGACAATCAGCCCCAGCATTTT.

J is TRBJ2-3 and V is TRBV20-1; 8 bases match TRBD1. J gave up 6 bases and V 3 bases, and 8 bases lay outside the gene matches. The CDR3 totals 14 residues. CDR1 and CDR2 from the germline V gene are DFQATT and SNEGSKA (reference sequence). The CDR3 sequence is CSASGTGVADTQYF. CDR3 in DNA: TGCAGTGCTAGTGGGACAGGAGTGGCGGATACGCAGTATTTT.

V is TRBV10-3 and J is TRBJ1-1; D ambiguous. Germline CDR1 and CDR2: ENHRY and SYGVKD. The CDR3 is 11 amino acids. V lost 2 bases, J lost 7 bases, and 5 bases lay in between. CDR3 nucleotides: TGTGCCATCAGTGAGATGTATGAAGCTTTCTTT. This sequence encodes CAISEMYEAFF.

The CDR3 sequence is CASNSGIGIQYF. DNA of the CDR3: TGTGCCAGCAACTCAGGGATCGGCATTCAGTACTTC. The chain employs TRBV27 and TRBJ2-4; D is perhaps TRBD1 (5 bases). Germline CDR1 and CDR2: MNHEY and SMNVEV (reference sequence). V lost 7 bases to trimming and J lost 9 bases, with 13 bases between them. CDR3 length: 12 residues.

This chain connects TRBV18 to TRBJ1-4, with 8 bases matching TRBD1. The trim removed 6 bases at V and 1 base at J, leaving 7 bases unmatched. CDR1 and CDR2 from the germline V gene are KGHSH and LQKENI. The CDR3 has 16 residues. CDR3 protein: CASSHATGGTNEKLFF. As DNA, the CDR3 is TGTGCCAGCTCGCACGCTACAGGGGGAACTAATGAAAAACTGTTTTTT.

CDR3 loop: CASSYDWGAYGYTF. CDR3 in DNA: TGTGCCAGCAGTTACGACTGGGGCGCCTATGGCTACACCTTC. The gene calls are TRBV6-5 and TRBJ1-2, with D possibly TRBD1 on 5 matching bases. The length of the CDR3 is 14 residues. Germline CDR1 and CDR2: MNHEY and SVGAGI. The V and J ends lost 2 bases and 4 bases respectively, with 11 bases between them.

The gene calls are TRBV6-6 and TRBJ1-6, with 8 nucleotides matching TRBD1. V was pared by 6 bases and J by 8 bases, with 6 bases of the junction left unmatched. The CDR3 runs 14 residues. The V gene's germline CDR1 is MNHNY and CDR2 SVGAGI (reference sequence). The CDR3 nucleotides read TGTGCCAGCAGAAGGACAGGGTTGTATTCACCCCTCCACTTT. Its translation: CASRRTGLYSPLHF.

The chain is built from TRBV12-3 or TRBV12-4 and TRBJ2-1, with a possible D match to TRBD2 (5 bases). V dropped 5 bases and J dropped 10 bases, with 9 bases sitting between them. The CDR3 is made up of 11 amino acids. CDR3: CASSPPGEQFF. The CDR3 nucleotides are TGTGCCAGCAGTCCACCGGGAGAGCAGTTCTTC.

This clone was seen only once. The chain joins TRBV3-1 (or the pseudogene TRBV3-2) to TRBJ2-1; TRBD2 agrees at 7 bases. V was pared by 0 bases and J by 1 base, with 9 bases of the junction left unmatched. The CDR3 runs 18 residues. Germline lookup yields CDR1 LGHDT and CDR2 YNNKEL (reference sequence). The CDR3 region has the DNA TGTGCCAGCAGCCAAGAGGGGGGGGGACTCACGTCCTACAATGAGCAGTTCTTC. It codes for CASSQEGGGLTSYNEQFF.

This chain uses TRBV2 with TRBJ1-3; 7 nucleotides line up with TRBD1. The J segment lost 0 bases and the V segment lost 3 bases, leaving 2 bases of the junction unmatched. Germline lookup yields CDR1 SNHLY and CDR2 FYNNEI. The CDR3 is 15 residues long. This CDR3 reads CASSEDRSSGNTIYF. In DNA, the CDR3 is TGTGCCAGCAGTGAGGACAGGAGCTCTGGAAACACCATATATTTT.

The chain recombines TRBV19 with TRBJ2-1; 10 bases align to TRBD2. Trimming removed 6 bases from V and 7 bases from J; junction bases left unmatched: 3. The CDR3 consists of 13 residues. The germline V gene encodes CDR1 LNHDA and CDR2 SQIVND (reference sequence). The DNA of the CDR3 is TGTGCCAGTAGGGTAGCGGGAGGAAATGAGCAGTTCTTC. It specifies CASRVAGGNEQFF.